Sequencing of this TCR beta chain was carried out in a study of blood T cell repertoires in COVID-19. The wider study: PBMCs, B-cell-depleted T cells, or T cells were the source of the cDNA or gDNA that made up the material.

Original methodology: How many nucleated cells were present was estimated from reference gene primer amplification. The protocol was immunoSEQ multiplex PCR, while the TCRdb copy is restricted to in-frame clones and leaves out a portion. V, J and clone size are taken as reported in that table, and D and trimming were inferred from the DNA itself. Seen here are around 230,000 clones, 87% observed once, and the top ten hold approximately 7.9%. V lost 7 bases, J lost 5 bases, and 14 bases lay in between. Germline CDR1 is MNHEY and CDR2 is SVGAGI. The CDR3 loop spans 13 amino acids. The chain recombines TRBV6-5 with TRBJ1-1, with D perhaps matching TRBD1 (5 bases). The sequenced material came from peripheral blood. This receptor was identified in a man aged 55 to 69 who had recovered from COVID-19. The DNA for the CDR3 is TGTGCCAGCATAAGACAGATAGCTACTGAAGCTTTCTTT. Its protein product is CASIRQIATEAFF.